This TCR beta chain appears in the sequencing data of a study of blood T cell repertoires in COVID-19. Whole-study context: Samples taken during acute and convalescent COVID-19 were collected in the United States, Italy and Spain. PBMCs, B-cell-depleted T cells, or T cells were the source of the cDNA or gDNA that made up the material.

V lost 4 bases and J lost 10, with 16 bases in between. This CDR3 comprises 13 residues. CDR1 LGHDT and CDR2 YNNKEL come from the germline V gene (reference sequence). In the authors' workflow: Reference gene primer amplification yielded estimated nucleated cell counts. TCRdb's copy holds only in-frame clones and misses some; the assay was immunoSEQ multiplex PCR. V and J calls and clone size come straight from that table; D and trimming were deduced from the DNA. The table lists approximately 94,000 clones, about 90% of them singletons, with around 5% in the top ten. The rearrangement links TRBV3-1 (or the pseudogene TRBV3-2) to TRBJ1-1; D perhaps matches TRBD1 (5 bases). Sample: peripheral blood. This TCR was recovered from a human donor in a cohort sampled during active COVID-19. In DNA form, the CDR3 reads TGTGCCAGCAGCCCCACTTGGGGACTAAGAGCTTTCTTT. Protein: CASSPTWGLRAFF.